This entry features one T cell receptor beta chain sequence. Its antigen remains unidentified. No much larger clone exists at a distance of one base, and base qualities are not known. Different DNA sequences within this sample yield the same CDR3. These data come from a study of cytomegalovirus exposure and HLA in healthy donors (dated by TCRdb to 2015 to 2018). Context from the whole study: An earlier analysis of about 530 of the donors reported under 300 Gb of sequence data and some 110 million unique TCR beta sequences obtained from about 170 million T cells. In addition to the first cohort of around 670 subjects, a separate validation cohort of approximately 130 different subjects was used. A later genetic analysis used genome-wide SNP genotypes for about 65% of the roughly 700 donors, treating that subset as a discovery cohort. A later analysis re-analyzed previously published TCR beta repertoires from roughly 600 donors and added high-resolution HLA genotyping to study TCR occurrence patterns. Donor age, sex, ethnicity and CMV serostatus were collected together with the repertoire data. An earlier analysis of 587 of the donors used high-throughput TCR beta sequencing to judge whether each TCR beta V gene segment behaved as functional or pseudogenic. The aim of the study was to test whether cataloging public T cell receptors could identify signatures of past pathogen exposure. To predict cytomegalovirus infection status, the study brought together high-throughput TCR immunosequencing, statistical association of individual TCRs with disease status, and machine learning. HLA typing covered class I and class II loci at four-digit resolution. Every discovery cohort repertoire had been produced on one sequencing platform. The study profiled the T cell repertoires of fewer than 850 subjects by immunosequencing and related them to cytomegalovirus serostatus. A handful of DR-DQ haplotypes were handled as single units for association and clustering because linkage in the cohort was strong. Across roughly 420 genotyped donors of the cohort, an average of about 240,000 unique TCR beta nucleotide sequences per donor were sequenced, and 15% to 20% of those sequences were non-productive. An early release covering some 640 HLA-typed donors comprised 250 to 350 gigabases of sequencing data and roughly 85 million unique TCR sequences. Typing coverage varied by locus: 629-630 donors for A, B, C, DRB1 and DQB1; some 520 for DQA1; more than 600 for DPA1; 450 to 480 for DPB1. Of the roughly 400 genotyped donors, 80% to 90% were placed in the genetic ancestry cluster associated with self-reported Caucasian donors. Rather than using new phenotypic data, the later analysis identified candidate immune exposures from TCR beta sequences and from how often those sequences occurred across donors.

Receptor libraries were prepared by the immunoSEQ multiplex PCR assay. A mixture of 60 forward primers for TCR Vbeta segments and 13 reverse primers for TCR Jbeta segments was used in the multiplex PCR. The CDR3 region of rearranged TCR beta genes was amplified from genomic DNA with a multiplex PCR assay. On the Illumina HiSeq System, the amplified TCR beta libraries were sequenced as 87-base-pair reads. The paper's data handling went like this. A later analysis tallied 80 million to 95 million unique TCR beta chains across the 700 or so repertoires, and about 12 million of those chains were shared by two or more donors. To remove PCR and sequencing errors, raw reads were error-corrected and collapsed into unique sequences using a nearest-neighbor algorithm that merged closely related sequences. To assign V, D and J gene segments, CDR3 sequences were aligned to IMGT reference sequences. For a sequence to be retained, a match of at least six nucleotides was required to both a V gene segment and a J gene segment. A rearrangement was called productive if the CDR3 had no stop codons and remained in frame with V and J, and every other rearrangement was called non-productive. Following IMGT convention, CDR3 was defined as the stretch from the second conserved V-encoded cysteine up to the conserved J-encoded phenylalanine. The earlier analysis of fewer than 750 of the donors excluded sequences that lacked an unambiguous match to a single V gene segment. In an earlier analysis of 587 of the donors, a V segment was called functional when productive rearrangements were above 56.7%, and segregating when the standard deviation between donors exceeded 5%. A statistical classification framework was built for diagnosing cytomegalovirus status from the catalog of TCR beta chain sequences. In a later analysis, TCR nucleotide sequences were compared against IMGT/GENE-DB human TR gene sequences so that V and J genes could be assigned. In a later analysis, CDR3 sequences and most-parsimonious VDJ recombination scenarios were assigned using the TCRdist pipeline. In a later analysis, every TCR beta chain was defined by the combination of its CDR3 amino acid sequence and its V-gene family, and reads without a unique V-gene family were dropped. In a later analysis, 450 to 600 highly shared, low-generation-probability nucleotide sequences were removed to address suspected cross-contamination and a sequencing artifact. A later analysis calculated a clonal expansion index for each public chain from normalized within-repertoire ranks of inferred template counts. A later analysis computed generation probabilities with a VDJ recombination model fitted to out-of-frame rearrangements, and checked the results against IGoR. In a later analysis, TCR-TCR, TCR-HLA and TCR-CMV co-occurrence was scored with hypergeometric tests, and a repertoire-size bias correction was applied to TCR pairs. False discovery rates were estimated in a later analysis by permuting HLA or CMV assignments 20 times. In a later analysis, co-occurring TCRs were grouped using DBSCAN, with TCRdist sequence similarity added in when clustering inside HLA-allele-positive subsets. For co-occurrence clustering, repertoires with fewer than 30,000 or more than 120,000 public chains were excluded, along with five repertoires with anomalous nucleotide sharing. Entries here come from immuneACCESS through TCRdb and include only in-frame sequences with V and J called. Some clones fail to appear in such tables; in the studies checked, an unresolved V gene covers under half of the shortfall, and the cause of the remainder is unknown. For V, J and clone size, that table is used; D and trimming come from the DNA. The sample table contains 90,000 to 120,000 clones; only one count was recorded for 79% of them. The leading ten clones occupy approximately 4.1% of the sample.

In total, approximately 690 healthy bone marrow donors made up the cohort. Cohort members were all nominally healthy when sampled, although unrecorded immune exposures were likely present. The donor tested CMV seropositive, placing the donor among the 250 to 300 seropositive members of the cohort. Each donor provided a peripheral blood sample, and peripheral blood mononuclear cells were used for TCR beta sequencing. The Qiagen DNeasy Blood Extraction Kit was used to extract genomic DNA from the blood cell samples. Broader findings and caveats from the paper: The study gave a list of roughly 150 TCR beta chains associated with cytomegalovirus. A cluster of highly shared sequence variants was judged likely to represent a technical artifact of the sequencing pipeline. Linkage disequilibrium might explain the correlated functional status among segregating V segments, but an unknown experimental factor could not be ruled out. CMV serostatus was the only immune exposure information available for the cohort. Broadly in line with IMGT annotations, most TCR beta V segments showed up in productive rearrangements about 87% or about 30% of the time in an earlier analysis of roughly 590 of the donors. A few of the identified cytomegalovirus-associated TCR beta chains were confirmed in vitro to be specific for cytomegalovirus antigens. Compared with the 666-donor mean, donors in an Asian-associated ancestry cluster had fewer N-insertions in productive TCRs, according to a later genetic analysis. A further reported finding was that TCR beta sequences accurately predicted the HLA-A and HLA-B alleles for most subjects in the first cohort. A later analysis associated 16,951 TCR beta sequences with specific HLA alleles at a false discovery rate of 0.05. Roughly uniform sequencing depth across donors was assumed in presence/absence analyses, although this assumption may not hold. According to a later analysis, most CMV-associated TCR beta chains appeared to be HLA-restricted, and the HLA associations seemed to be driven largely by CMV exposure. When HLA alleles, especially DR and DQ, strongly co-occurred, TCR associations were difficult to assign to individual alleles. This cohort had only TCR beta chains sequenced, and the lack of alpha or paired-chain data limited which features could be detected. According to a later analysis, parvovirus B19, influenza, CMV and Epstein-Barr virus appeared linked to several top co-occurrence clusters. In both the original and validation cohorts, the classifier was reported to diagnose cytomegalovirus status with high specificity and sensitivity. An association between a missense DCLRE1C variant and V-gene and J-gene trimming of TCR beta chains was found in a later genetic analysis and replicated in an independent cohort. Because the 87-base-pair reads could not distinguish some IMGT-functional V segments, including TRBV6-2 and TRBV6-3, those segments were excluded. While some public TCRs were present in many individuals, most TCR sequences turned up only very rarely across donors. Because some donors lacked HLA typing at each locus, the association tests relied only on the typed subset. A later analysis found that TCR association rates varied across HLA loci, with DRB1 alleles showing the most associated TCRs and HLA-C alleles the fewest. Because counts were too low, about 18 rarely observed V segments, including chromosome 9 orphons, were excluded from the earlier analysis of 587 of the donors. According to the authors, the approach could potentially be generalized to other disease states and immunological phenotypes. A later analysis found that HLA-associated TCR beta chains were more clonally expanded and had lower generation probabilities than equally common non-associated chains.

Germline trimming amounts to 6 bases on V and 2 bases on J, with 3 as the count of junction bases outside the gene matches. According to the germline V gene, CDR1 reads KGHSH and CDR2 reads LQKENI. The CDR3 covers 13 residues, taking in both the cysteine and the phenylalanine. The kept DNA is CDR3 alone, 39 bases in frame from the first base. This sequence was found in a female donor in good health and CMV-seropositive. The source material was PBMCs. The rearranged segments are TRBV18 and TRBJ1-2, with 7 bases in between that match TRBD1. CDR3 reads: CASSPDRNYGYTF. Read as DNA, the sequence is TGTGCCAGCTCGCCGGACAGGAACTATGGCTACACCTTC.